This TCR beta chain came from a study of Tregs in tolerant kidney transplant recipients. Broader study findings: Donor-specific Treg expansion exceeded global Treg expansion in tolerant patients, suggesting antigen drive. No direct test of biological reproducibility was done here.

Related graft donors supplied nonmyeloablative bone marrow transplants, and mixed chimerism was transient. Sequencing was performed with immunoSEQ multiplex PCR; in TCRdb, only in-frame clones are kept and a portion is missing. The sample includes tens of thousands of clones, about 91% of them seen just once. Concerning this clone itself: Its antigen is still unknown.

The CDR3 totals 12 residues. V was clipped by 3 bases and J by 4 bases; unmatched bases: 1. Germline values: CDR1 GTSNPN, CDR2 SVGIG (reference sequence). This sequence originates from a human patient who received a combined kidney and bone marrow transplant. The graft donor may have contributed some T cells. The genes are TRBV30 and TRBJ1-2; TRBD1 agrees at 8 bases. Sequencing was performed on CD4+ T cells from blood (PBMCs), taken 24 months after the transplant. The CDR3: CAWRQGGYGYTF. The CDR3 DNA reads TGTGCCTGGAGACAGGGGGGCTATGGCTACACCTTC.